The T cell receptor (beta chain) under discussion was sequenced for a study of shared clonotypes between healthy human individuals. Germline V lookup: CDR1 SGHNT, CDR2 YENEEA. The CDR3 sequence is 15 residues long. Losses at the gene ends were 1 base for V and 9 bases for J; bases not matched to a gene: 5. About this clone: Its antigen is unidentified.

Study-level results: The donor pool, a small one, limited the genetic and exposure-history diversity represented.

The study enrolled healthy HIV-negative adults without recent acute infections or vaccinations as donors. This was a deep-level run. The unsorted PBMC sample used ten immunoSEQ deep assay plates. Sequenced by immunoSEQ multiplex PCR; TCRdb stores in-frame clones only, minus some. The sample holds 450,000 to 650,000 clones; roughly 79% are singletons and the top ten take 12%. The sequenced material came from PBMCs. This sequence originates from a woman between 40 and 50 years old in good health. Some clones in this sample may be carry-over from other donors' samples. The chain links TRBV11-3 to TRBJ2-1; 11 positions agree with TRBD2. The CDR3 DNA follows: TGTGCCAGCAGCTTAGTTAGCGGGAGGGCCGGTGAGCAGTTCTTC. The encoded protein is CASSLVSGRAGEQFF.